Described below is a single TCR beta chain sequence and its context. What it binds is unknown. This entry is derived from a study of T cells in Graves' hyperthyroidism and ophthalmopathy. Study-level points and caveats: Blood also contained most expanded thyroid clonotypes above 0.001. A 13 V-J model separated ophthalmopathy from stable hyperthyroidism.

Researchers took RNA transcripts and amplified the TCR beta CDR3 regions from them. First-round RT-PCR of the TCR CDR3 relied on the HTBI primer set. TCRdb processed the multiplex PCR reads anew with MiXCR; each CDR3 protein has one entry. The sample includes around 660,000 distinct CDR3 sequences, about 45% of them seen just once. Thyroid ultrasound, orbital computed tomography, clinical symptoms, and serum thyroxine and TRAb underpinned diagnoses. The CDR3 has 15 amino acids. With 6 bases removed from V and 6 bases from J, the gap between germline ends came to 20 bases. Germline CDR1 reads SEHNR; CDR2 reads FQNEAQ (reference sequence).

This chain joins TRBV7-9 and TRBJ1-2, with D tentatively TRBD1 (5 bases). Sequencing input: peripheral blood or thyroid tissue (not recorded which). This clonotype originated in an adult man with Graves' disease, either hyperthyroidism or ophthalmopathy (not recorded which). The CDR3, as DNA: TGTGCCAGCAGTTTGGGGCCAGGGAACGTCAATGGCTACACCTTC. It is translated as CASSLGPGNVNGYTF.